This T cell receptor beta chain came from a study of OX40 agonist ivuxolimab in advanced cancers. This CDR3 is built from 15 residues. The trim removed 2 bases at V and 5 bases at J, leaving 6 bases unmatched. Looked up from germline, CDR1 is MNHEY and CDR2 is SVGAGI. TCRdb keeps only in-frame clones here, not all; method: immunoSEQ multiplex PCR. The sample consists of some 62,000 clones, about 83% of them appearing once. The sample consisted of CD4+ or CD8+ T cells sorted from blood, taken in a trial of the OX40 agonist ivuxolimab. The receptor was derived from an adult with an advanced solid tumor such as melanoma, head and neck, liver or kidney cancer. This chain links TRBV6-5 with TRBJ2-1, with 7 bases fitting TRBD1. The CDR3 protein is CASSYRGLTNNEQFF. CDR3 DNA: TGTGCCAGCAGTTACAGGGGGCTTACGAACAATGAGCAGTTCTTC.